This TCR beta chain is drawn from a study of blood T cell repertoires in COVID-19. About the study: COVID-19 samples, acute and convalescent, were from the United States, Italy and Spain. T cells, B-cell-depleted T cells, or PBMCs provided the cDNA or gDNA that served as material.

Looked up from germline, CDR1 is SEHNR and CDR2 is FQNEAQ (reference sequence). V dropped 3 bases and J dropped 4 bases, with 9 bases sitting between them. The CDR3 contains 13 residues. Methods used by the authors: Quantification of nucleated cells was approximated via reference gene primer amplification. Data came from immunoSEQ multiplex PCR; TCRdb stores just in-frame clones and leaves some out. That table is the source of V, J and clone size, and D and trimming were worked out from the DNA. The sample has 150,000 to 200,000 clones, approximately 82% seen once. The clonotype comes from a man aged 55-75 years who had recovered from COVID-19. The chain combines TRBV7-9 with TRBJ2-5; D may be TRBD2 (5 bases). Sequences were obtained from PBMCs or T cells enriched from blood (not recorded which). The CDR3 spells CASSFPRGETQYF. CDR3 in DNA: TGTGCCAGCAGCTTTCCTCGGGGAGAGACCCAGTACTTC.